This T cell receptor (beta chain) was profiled in a study of CD4+ T cells in melanoma (dated by TCRdb to 2022 to 2024). General notes on the study: The study investigated neoantigen-specific CD4+ T cells in human melanoma. Overall study outcomes, separate from this receptor: According to the report, neoantigen-specific CD4+ T cells in melanoma displayed diverse differentiation states. Neoantigen-specific CD4+ T cells were reported to be correlated with the function of CD8+ T cells, macrophages and B cells.

Deletion took 0 bases off V and 0 bases off J, with a span of 10 bases between the germline ends. The CDR3 has 16 amino acids, counting the end cysteine and phenylalanine. The kept DNA is CDR3 alone, 48 bases in frame from the first base. CDR1 is given as SGHDT and CDR2 as YYEEEE, both from the germline V gene. Donors were patients with melanoma. Receptor amplification or capture employed the immunoSEQ multiplex PCR assay. Sourced from immuneACCESS, this table was stored by TCRdb with only in-frame sequences that have V and J called. A share of the clones is absent; for the studies checked, an unresolved V gene accounts for under half, and the remainder has no known explanation. In this sample the table shows 6,700 or so clones, around 66% of which occur a single time. Over 20% of the sample belongs to the ten largest clones. Comment on this clone: What this receptor recognizes is not known. Per-base qualities were not stored, and no clone one base away is much larger.

Sequenced material: cells from a culture (not recorded whether cultured in vitro). This clonotype originated in a human donor with melanoma. Recombination linked TRBV5-6 to TRBJ1-5, with TRBD1 perhaps the D gene, on 6 matching bases. The sequence in DNA is TGTGCCAGCAGCTTGGGGGGGGCGTATAGCAATCAGCCCCAGCATTTT. Its protein product is CASSLGGAYSNQPQHF.